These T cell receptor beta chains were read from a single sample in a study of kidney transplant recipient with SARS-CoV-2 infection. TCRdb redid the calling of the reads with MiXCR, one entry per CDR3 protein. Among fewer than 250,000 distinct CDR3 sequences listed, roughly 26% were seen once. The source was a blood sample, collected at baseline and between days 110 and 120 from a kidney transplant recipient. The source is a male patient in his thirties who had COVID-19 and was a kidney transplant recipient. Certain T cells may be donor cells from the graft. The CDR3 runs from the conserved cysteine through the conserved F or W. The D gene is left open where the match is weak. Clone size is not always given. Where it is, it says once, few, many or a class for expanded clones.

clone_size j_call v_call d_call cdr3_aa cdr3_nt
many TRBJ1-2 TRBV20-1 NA CSAKGWSGYTF TGCAGTGCTAAGGGATGGAGCGGCTACACCTTC
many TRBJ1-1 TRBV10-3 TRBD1 CAIRPGQWTEAFF TGTGCCATTAGACCGGGACAGTGGACTGAAGCTTTCTTT
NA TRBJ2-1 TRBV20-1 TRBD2 CRAPLAGTSNEQFF TGCCGTGCTCCACTAGCGGGGACCTCCAATGAGCAGTTCTTC
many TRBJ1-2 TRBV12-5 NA CASGRSLLQGKTYGYTF TGTGCTAGTGGTCGCTCACTTTTGCAGGGAAAGACCTATGGCTACACCTTC
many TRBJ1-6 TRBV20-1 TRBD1 CSARVGTGVLSNSPLHF TGCAGTGCTAGAGTCGGCACAGGGGTTTTGTCTAATTCACCCCTCCACTTT
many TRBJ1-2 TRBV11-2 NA CASSFQPTSRKTYGYTF TGTGCCAGCAGCTTTCAACCAACAAGCAGAAAGACCTATGGCTACACCTTC
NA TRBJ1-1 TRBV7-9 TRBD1 CASSPRGQKSAEAFF TGTGCCAGCAGCCCCCGGGGACAGAAGAGCGCTGAAGCTTTCTTT
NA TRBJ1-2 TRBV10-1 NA CASSSRRRSQKTYGYTF TGCGCCAGCAGTTCTAGACGAAGATCGCAAAAGACCTATGGCTACACCTTC
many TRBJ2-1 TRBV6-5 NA CASGLTRAYNEQFF TGTGCCAGCGGATTAACAAGGGCCTACAATGAGCAGTTCTTC
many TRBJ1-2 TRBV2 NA CASRRDGPYGYTF TGTGCCAGCAGGAGGGACGGCCCCTATGGCTACACCTTC
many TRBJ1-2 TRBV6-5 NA CASSYSIGIYGYTF TGTGCCAGCAGTTACTCGATAGGGATCTATGGCTACACCTTC
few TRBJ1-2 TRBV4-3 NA CASSTVGGRRKTYGYTF TGCGCCAGCAGCACTGTGGGAGGACGTCGAAAGACCTATGGCTACACCTTC
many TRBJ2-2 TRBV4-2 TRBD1 CASSQAPGTGSANTGELFF TGTGCCAGCAGCCAAGCTCCCGGGACAGGCTCCGCGAACACCGGGGAGCTGTTTTTT
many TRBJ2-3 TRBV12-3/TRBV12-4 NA CASSFSVTSTDTQYF TGTGCCAGCAGTTTTAGCGTGACTAGCACAGATACGCAGTATTTT
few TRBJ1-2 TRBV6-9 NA CASSRCTPYGKTYGYTF TGTGCCAGCAGTCGTTGCACGCCTTACGGAAAGACCTATGGCTACACCTTC
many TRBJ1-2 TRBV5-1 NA CASAFASVRKTYGYTF TGCGCCAGCGCTTTTGCATCGGTTCGAAAGACCTATGGCTACACCTTC
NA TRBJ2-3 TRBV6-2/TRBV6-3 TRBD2 CASSYGLAGVTQYF TGTGCCAGCAGTTACGGCCTAGCGGGAGTGACGCAGTATTTT
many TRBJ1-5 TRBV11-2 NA CASSLVRGLFNQPQHF TGTGCCAGCAGCTTAGTACGGGGACTCTTCAATCAGCCCCAGCATTTT
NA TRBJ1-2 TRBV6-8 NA CASSKVLHSRKTYGYTF TGTGCCAGCAGTAAGGTGCTACACTCTAGAAAGACCTATGGCTACACCTTC
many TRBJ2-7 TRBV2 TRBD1 CASKPGQGFYEQYF TGTGCCAGCAAACCGGGACAGGGATTCTACGAGCAGTACTTC
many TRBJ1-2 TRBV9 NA CASQGMYSRKTYGYTF TGTGCCAGCCAAGGCATGTACTCAAGAAAGACCTATGGCTACACCTTC
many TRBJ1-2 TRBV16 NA CASSRVSVVRKTYGYTF TGTGCCAGCAGCAGAGTGTCGGTCGTTAGAAAGACCTATGGCTACACCTTC
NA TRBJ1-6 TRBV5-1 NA CANNSSPQSSYNSPLHF TGCGCCAACAACTCTTCCCCGCAGAGCTCCTATAATTCACCCCTCCACTTT
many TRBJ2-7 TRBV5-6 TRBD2 CASSLKAGGREQYF TGTGCCAGCAGCTTGAAAGCGGGAGGGCGGGAGCAGTACTTC
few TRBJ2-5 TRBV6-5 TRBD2 CASSHLAGTQETQYF TGTGCCAGCAGTCACCTAGCGGGGACACAAGAGACCCAGTACTTC
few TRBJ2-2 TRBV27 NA CASTNTGEPFF TGTGCCAGCACTAACACCGGGGAGCCGTTTTTT
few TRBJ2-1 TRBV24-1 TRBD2 CATSTPLAGGLRMGTEQFF TGTGCCACCAGTACACCCCTAGCGGGAGGGCTTCGGATGGGAACAGAGCAGTTCTTC
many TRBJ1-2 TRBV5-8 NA CASVRCHPRKTYGYTF TGTGCCAGCGTTAGGTGTCATCCACGAAAGACCTATGGCTACACCTTC
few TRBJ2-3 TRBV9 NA CASSRQTVSHFTDTQYF TGTGCCAGCAGTCGCCAGACAGTAAGTCATTTCACAGATACGCAGTATTTT
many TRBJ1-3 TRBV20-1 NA CSANAGAGNTIYF TGCAGTGCCAATGCAGGGGCTGGAAACACCATATATTTT
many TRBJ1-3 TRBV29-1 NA CSVLGVGNTIYF TGCAGCGTCCTGGGGGTTGGAAACACCATATATTTT
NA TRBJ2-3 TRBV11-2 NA CASTRRRAEDTQYF TGTGCCAGCACCCGGCGGAGAGCGGAGGATACGCAGTATTTT
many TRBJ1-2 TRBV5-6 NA CASSLVGEPYGYTF TGTGCCAGCAGCTTGGTTGGAGAACCCTATGGCTACACCTTC
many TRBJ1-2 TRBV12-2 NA CASRTQTTPRKTYGYTF TGTGCAAGTCGCACTCAAACGACTCCACGAAAGACCTATGGCTACACCTTC
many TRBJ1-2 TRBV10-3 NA CAISESQVNYGYTF TGTGCCATCAGCGAAAGTCAGGTTAACTATGGCTACACCTTC
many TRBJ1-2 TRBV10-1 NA CASSINGRSRKTYGYTF TGCGCCAGCAGTATCAATGGAAGATCGCGAAAGACCTATGGCTACACCTTC
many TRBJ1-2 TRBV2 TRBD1 CASRRTGSNYGYTF TGTGCCAGCAGGAGGACAGGATCTAACTATGGCTACACCTTC
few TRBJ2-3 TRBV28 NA CASSFTGERWGGTDTQYF TGTGCCAGCAGTTTTACGGGGGAGAGGTGGGGCGGCACAGATACGCAGTATTTT
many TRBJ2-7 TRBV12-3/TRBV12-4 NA CASSLGSRAYEQYF TGTGCCAGCAGTTTAGGGTCCAGAGCCTACGAGCAGTACTTC
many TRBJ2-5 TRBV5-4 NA CASSLRGGQETQYF TGTGCCAGCAGCTTGAGGGGGGGCCAAGAGACCCAGTACTTC